This TCR delta chain comes out of a study of γδ T cells in repeated Plasmodium falciparum infection. Across the study: Over roughly 580 days, donors received four mosquito-bite P. falciparum NF54 infections. Timepoints: baseline, immediately before selected infections, and 21 days after every infection. General study points: One small rural Malian village, predominantly a single ethnic group, supplied the cohort. Over time and infection, Vgamma9/Vdelta2+ repertoires remained highly stable and polyclonal.

Bulk repertoires came from Vgamma9/Vdelta2+ or Vdelta2-negative gammadelta T cells flow-sorted from PBMC. This clone showed up just a few times. Its antigen is unknown. For this DNA, TCRdb reports the protein of a much larger clone, which diverges at residue 3, most likely from a read error; the protein presented here is translated directly from the DNA. TCRdb re-called clones from the multiplex PCR reads using CATT. The sample has tens of thousands of delta-chain clones, approximately 1.5% seen once. There are 23 residues in the CDR3. Germline-derived CDR1 and CDR2 are TSWWSYY and QGS. The specimen sequenced was gamma-delta T cells from blood. The chain joins TRDV1 to TRDJ1, with 11 positions matching TRDD3. No J gene was available from TCRdb, and it was assigned here by a germline match of the DNA. The TCR sequence derives from a pool of human donors (malaria-infected and uninfected, not separated). The CDR3 is CAPGELEGPVNVLGDKDTDKLIF. The CDR3 bases are TGTGCTCCTGGGGAATTAGAAGGACCCGTGAACGTACTGGGGGATAAAGACACCGATAAACTCATCTTT.